What follows are 15 T cell receptor beta chains derived from one specimen sequenced in a study of CD8+CD57+ T cells in acquired aplastic anemia. Genomic DNA, serving as template, underwent TCR beta VDJ and CDR3 profiling. Using its own MiXCR run on the reads, TCRdb lists one record per CDR3 protein. Among 200,000 or so distinct CDR3 sequences, roughly 53% were seen once, and the ten largest hold 20%. Patients who underwent sequencing had shown CD8+CD57+ cell expansion by flow cytometry. The sample taken for sequencing was sorted CD4+, CD8+, or CD8+CD57+ T cells (not recorded which) from PBMCs. These receptor sequences come from a human donor with aplastic anemia.

On this clonotype itself: Its ends do not fully match the called genes, so a read error is possible. The chain has TRBV2 and TRBJ2-6; D tentatively fits TRBD1 or TRBD2 (6 bases each). Germline assignment: CDR1 SNHLY and CDR2 FYNNEI. The CDR3 has 20 amino acids. The DNA of the CDR3 is TGTGCCAGCAGCGCCAATGGCCGGGGGCCCCGGCCCTCTGGGGCCAACGTCCCGACTTTC. This codes for CASSANGRGPRPSGANVPTF.

The V and J genes are TRBV6-6 and TRBJ2-7, with D perhaps given as TRBD1 or TRBD2 (6 bases each). Germline values: CDR1 MNHNY, CDR2 SVGAGI (reference sequence). V shed 6 bases and J shed 2 bases, with 14 bases lying between them. This CDR3 has 14 residues. CDR3 DNA sequence: TGTGCCAGCAGCCATAGGGGGGCAACCTACGAGCAGTACTTC. This sequence encodes CASSHRGATYEQYF.

Details on this clonotype: This sequence may be a read error, since a much larger clone differs from it by one base. The rearrangement links TRBV6-6 to TRBJ1-5; D call uncertain. From germline, CDR1 is MNHNY and CDR2 SVGAGI (reference sequence). This CDR3 is 15 amino acids long. In nucleotides, the CDR3 is TGTGCCAGCAGTCCCGGGCCAAATAGCAGTCAGCCCCAGCATTTT. As protein: CASSPGPNSSQPQHF.

A remark on this clonotype: A junction boundary mismatches the germline segment, possibly from a read error. The chain couples TRBV11-2 to TRBJ1-1; D call uncertain. The length of the CDR3 is 18 residues. Germline CDR1 SGHAT, CDR2 FQNNGV. This CDR3 reads CASSLGGLLRFMNTVAFF. CDR3 nucleotides: TGTGCCAGCAGCTTAGGAGGCCTCCTTCGGTTTATGAACACTGTAGCTTTCTTT.

The chain employs TRBV5-8 and TRBJ2-1; 7 positions agree with TRBD1. Germline CDR1 reads SGHTS; CDR2 reads YDEGEE. CDR3 length: 15 amino acids. With 5 bases clipped from V and 10 bases from J, the junction kept 15 bases outside the gene matches. The CDR3 sequence: CASRHGTDPGWEQFF. The CDR3 nucleotides are TGTGCCAGCAGGCATGGGACAGACCCGGGCTGGGAGCAGTTCTTC.

This clonotype came up many times. The chain has TRBV20-1 and TRBJ1-5; D gene unclear. Germline loops: CDR1 DFQATT, CDR2 SNEGSKA (reference sequence). This CDR3 contains 14 residues. Trimming stripped 1 base from V and 5 bases from J, with 12 bases between. The CDR3 DNA sequence: TGCAGTGCTAGAGGGACGGTCCTTTATCAGCCCCAGCATTTT. Protein: CSARGTVLYQPQHF.

This clonotype was picked up a small number of times. A much bigger clone sits one base away, suggesting this may be a read error. This chain links TRBV7-3 with TRBJ2-3; D unclear. This CDR3 comprises 13 residues. Trimming stripped 5 bases from V and 2 bases from J, with 8 bases between. Looked up from germline, CDR1 is SGHTA and CDR2 is FQGTGA. The CDR3 DNA sequence: TGTGCCAGCAGCCCCCTGGCCACAGATACGCAGTATTTT. Its protein product is CASSPLATDTQYF.

The CDR3 DNA reads as TGCGCCAGCAGTGATGGGGCTATCACTGAAGCTTTCTTT. Encoded protein: CASSDGAITEAFF. The chain couples TRBV10-1 to TRBJ1-1, with D possibly matching TRBD1 (5 bases). Between the trimmed V and J ends, which lost 3 bases and 4 bases, there was a span of 9 bases. The CDR3 extends over 13 amino acids. Looked up from germline, CDR1 is WNHNN and CDR2 is SYGVQD (reference sequence).

The chain employs TRBV5-5 and TRBJ2-7; D is possibly TRBD1 or TRBD2 (5 bases each). The CDR3 totals 13 residues. Trimming took off 4 bases at V and 3 bases at J, with 11 bases between the two ends. Looked up from germline, CDR1 is SGHKS and CDR2 is YYEKEE (reference sequence). The CDR3 nucleotides are TGTGCCAGCAGCAGGGGACGGAACTACGAGCAGTACTTC. Amino acid sequence: CASSRGRNYEQYF.

In regard to this clonotype: The junction differs from germline at one of its ends, possibly a read error. The V and J genes are TRBV15 and TRBJ1-3; D unresolved. The CDR3 has 15 residues. Per germline, CDR1 LNHNV and CDR2 YYDKDF (reference sequence). Here the CDR3 DNA reads TGTGCCGCCAGCAGAGACGCTCGCTCTGGAAACACCATATATTTT. As protein: CAASRDARSGNTIYF.

This clonotype was counted a single time. The rearrangement uses TRBV7-9 and TRBJ1-6, with TRBD1 matching over 8 bases. The germline V gene has CDR1 SEHNR and CDR2 FQNEAQ (reference sequence). The CDR3 has 17 amino acids. The ends lost 6 bases at V and 4 bases at J; junction bases unmatched: 11. Written as DNA, the CDR3 is TGTGCCAGCAGTTATATGACAGGGGCGAGGTATAATTCACCCCTCCACTTT. It yields the protein CASSYMTGARYNSPLHF.

A few counts support this clonotype. Possible read error: a much larger clone is one base away. The genes are TRBV5-1 and TRBJ1-4; D is perhaps TRBD1 (6 bases). Germline-derived CDR1 and CDR2 are SGHRS and YFSETQ. The CDR3 spans 14 residues. CDR3 protein: CASSLGQQNEKLCF. The CDR3 DNA follows: TGCGCCAGCAGCTTAGGACAGCAGAATGAAAAACTGTGTTTT.

Ten or more counts support this clonotype. J is TRBJ2-1 and V is TRBV20-1; 8 nucleotides agree with TRBD2. The germline gives CDR1 DFQATT, CDR2 SNEGSKA (reference sequence). This CDR3 is 15 amino acids long. V shed 3 bases and J 2 bases; nucleotides not matched to a gene: 6. Written as DNA, the CDR3 is TGCAGTGCTAGCCCAGCGGGGGATACCTACAATGAGCAGTTCTTC. It yields the protein CSASPAGDTYNEQFF.

This clonotype was picked up many times. The chain carries TRBV2 and TRBJ1-1, with unresolved D. Deletions cut 2 bases from V and 1 base from J, with 11 bases between. This CDR3 comprises 15 residues. Germline-derived CDR1 and CDR2 are SNHLY and FYNNEI. The CDR3 spells CASSEWEASNTEAFF. The CDR3 region has the DNA TGTGCCAGCAGTGAATGGGAGGCCTCGAACACTGAAGCTTTCTTT.

This clonotype was seen only a few times. V gene TRBV7-9 combines with J gene TRBJ2-3; no clear D. CDR3 length equals 12 residues. Germline CDR1 and CDR2: SEHNR and FQNEAQ (reference sequence). V lost 5 bases and J 6 bases, leaving 9 bases between the germline ends. The CDR3, as DNA: TGTGCCAGCAGCCCTTCAAGGGATACGCAGTATTTT. Protein product: CASSPSRDTQYF.